This TCR beta chain was identified during a study of Graves' ophthalmopathy and Graves' hyperthyroidism. The hyperthyroidism patients had a new diagnosis of under 2 months' duration and were aged 18 to 65. The authors amplified TCR beta CDR3 regions from RNA transcripts. First-round RT-PCR relied on HTBI primers, and a second-round multiplex PCR came next. Each CDR3 protein is one row after TCRdb ran MiXCR on the multiplex PCR reads. The sample lists fewer than 650,000 distinct CDR3 sequences, about 20% occurring once. Trimming took 3 bases from V and 5 from J, leaving 10 bases between them. This CDR3 is built from 13 residues. Germline CDR1 reads MNHNS; CDR2 reads SASEGT. This clonotype was counted many times.

The specimen sequenced was peripheral blood. The receptor was isolated from a woman under 30 with stable Graves' hyperthyroidism. Some clones in this sample may be carry-over from other donors' samples. This chain connects TRBV6-1 to TRBJ1-1; D is unresolved. CDR3 sequence: CASSDGWETEAFF. The CDR3 DNA is TGTGCCAGCAGTGACGGATGGGAGACTGAAGCTTTCTTT.